This TCR beta chain was captured in a study of OX40 agonist ivuxolimab in advanced cancers. Looking at the study overall: Ivuxolimab was an agonistic, fully human IgG2 monoclonal antibody directed against OX40 (CD134), a costimulatory receptor. Intravenous ivuxolimab was administered to patients every 2 weeks at six dose levels: 0.01, 0.1, 0.3, 1.5, 3 and 10 mg/kg. Of the roughly 51 dose-escalation patients, hepatocellular carcinoma was present in around 19, melanoma in around 15, renal cell carcinoma in 9 and head and neck cancer in 9. The monotherapy dose-escalation portion (N ≈ 55 patients) of the phase I ivuxolimab trial is reported in the paper. Patients were allowed to have had prior anti-PD-1, anti-PD-L1 or anti-CTLA-4 therapy, and approximately 40% of the dose-escalation patients had previously received checkpoint inhibitors. Partial responses occurred in three dose-escalation patients: two with cutaneous melanoma and one with hepatocellular carcinoma. The purpose of peripheral TCRbeta sequencing was to test whether ivuxolimab changed TCR sequence diversity and led to clonal T-cell expansion. The dose-escalation cohort was over 70% male with a mean age of 60 years, ranging from roughly 23 to 79. What the authors observed across the whole study: In partial responders in the 0.1-3.0 mg/kg groups, normalized peripheral clonal expansion was found to be among the lowest, especially among CD8+ T cells. At doses of 0.1 to 3.0 mg/kg, clonal expansion of both CD4+ and CD8+ blood T cells was observed from baseline to week 6. The antigen specificity of the peripheral T cells that underwent clonal expansion was not determined. After ivuxolimab, CD8+ T cells had more expanded clones than CD4+ T cells on average. Low levels of normalized T-cell clonal expansion were also seen in some patients who did not respond.

There are 15 amino acids in the CDR3, from cysteine to phenylalanine inclusive. Solely the CDR3 DNA is kept, with 45 bases framed from the first base. V drops 0 bases and J drops 5 bases, leaving 13 bases in between. Looking up the germline V gene yields CDR1 LGHNA and CDR2 YSLEER. Patients with a history of autoimmune disease or receiving systemic immunosuppression were excluded from the trial. Peripheral blood for TCR sequencing was collected from all dose cohorts at baseline, on cycle 4 day 1, and on cycle 7 day 1. Samples were obtained from an open-label, multicenter, first-in-human phase I dose-escalation trial of ivuxolimab. Adults with locally advanced or metastatic melanoma, renal cell, hepatocellular, or head and neck squamous cell carcinoma were enrolled in the trial. Before TCR sequencing, CD4+ T cells and CD8+ T cells were sorted from peripheral blood as separate populations. Genomic DNA was isolated from the sorted cells so that the TCRbeta CDR3 region could be sequenced. The immunoSEQ Assay was used for sequencing of TCRbeta CDR3 regions. Held by TCRdb, this immuneACCESS table contains in-frame sequences only and omits some clones. Under half of the omission traces to an unresolved V gene where checked; the cause of the rest is unknown. In this sample the table shows about 81,000 clones, 85% of which occur a single time. The ten largest clones take up 0.2% to 0.25% of the sample.

Remarks on this clone: It lacks a known antigen. The input lacks base qualities; no much larger clone sits a single base away.

The material sequenced was CD4+ or CD8+ T cells sorted from blood, taken in a trial of the OX40 agonist ivuxolimab. The V and J segments used are TRBV4-3 and TRBJ2-5; confidence is insufficient to name the D gene. This clonotype was sampled from an adult with an advanced solid tumor such as melanoma, head and neck, liver or kidney cancer. The CDR3 here reads CASSQDGAGSETQYF. At the DNA level, the sequence is TGCGCCAGCAGCCAAGATGGAGCCGGCTCGGAGACCCAGTACTTC.